This TCR beta chain was recorded in a study of early T cells in non-severe SARS-CoV-2 infection. Study as a whole: With bulk RNA from unsorted whole blood as input, sequencing yielded unpaired chains.

The TCR library protocol was used to attach unique molecular identifiers. These identifiers were attached to individual cDNA molecules. Each CDR3 protein is one row after TCRdb ran MiXCR on the 5' RACE reads. The table has tens of thousands of distinct CDR3 sequences, 9% to 15% seen once. This clonotype was counted at least ten times. The length of the CDR3 is 15 residues. CDR1 is LNHDA, CDR2 SQIVND, per germline (reference sequence). With 5 bases removed from V and 4 bases from J, the gap between germline ends came to 14 bases. The sequence derives from an adult who was a healthcare worker with PCR-confirmed SARS-CoV-2 infection or an uninfected control (not recorded which). The chain has TRBV19 and TRBJ1-4; D perhaps matches TRBD1 (6 bases). Source material: whole blood. Here the CDR3 reads CASSRRGGSNEKLFF. CDR3 DNA: TGTGCCAGTAGTCGAAGGGGGGGAAGTAATGAAAAACTGTTTTTT.